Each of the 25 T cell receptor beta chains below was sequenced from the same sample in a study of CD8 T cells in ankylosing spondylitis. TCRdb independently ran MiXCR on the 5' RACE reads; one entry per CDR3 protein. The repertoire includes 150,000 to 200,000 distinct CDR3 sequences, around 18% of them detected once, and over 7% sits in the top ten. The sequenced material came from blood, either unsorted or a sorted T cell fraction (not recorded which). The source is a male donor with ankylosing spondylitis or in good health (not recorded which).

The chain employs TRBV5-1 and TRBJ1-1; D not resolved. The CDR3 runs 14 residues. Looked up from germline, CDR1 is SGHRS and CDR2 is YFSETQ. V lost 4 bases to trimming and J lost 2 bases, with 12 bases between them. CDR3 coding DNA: TGCGCCAGCAGCATACAGACGATCAACACTGAAGCTTTCTTT. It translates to CASSIQTINTEAFF.

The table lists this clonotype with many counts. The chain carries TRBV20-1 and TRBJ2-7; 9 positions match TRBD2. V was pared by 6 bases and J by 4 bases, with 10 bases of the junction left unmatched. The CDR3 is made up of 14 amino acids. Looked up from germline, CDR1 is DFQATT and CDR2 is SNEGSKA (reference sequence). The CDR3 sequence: CSAQNAGGSYEQYF. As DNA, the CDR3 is TGCAGTGCCCAGAACGCGGGAGGGTCATACGAGCAGTACTTC.

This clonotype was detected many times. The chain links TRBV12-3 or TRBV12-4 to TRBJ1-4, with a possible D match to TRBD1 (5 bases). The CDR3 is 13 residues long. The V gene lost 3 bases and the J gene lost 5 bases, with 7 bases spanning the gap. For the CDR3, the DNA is TGTGCCAGCAGTTTCGGGGGGAATGAAAAACTGTTTTTT. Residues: CASSFGGNEKLFF.

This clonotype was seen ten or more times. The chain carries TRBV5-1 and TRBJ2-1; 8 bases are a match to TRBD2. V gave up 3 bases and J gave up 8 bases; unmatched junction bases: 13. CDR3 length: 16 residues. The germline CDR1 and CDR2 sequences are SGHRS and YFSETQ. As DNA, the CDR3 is TGCGCCAGCAGCTCCGGGATAGCGGGAAACCCCCATGAGCAGTTCTTC. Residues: CASSSGIAGNPHEQFF.

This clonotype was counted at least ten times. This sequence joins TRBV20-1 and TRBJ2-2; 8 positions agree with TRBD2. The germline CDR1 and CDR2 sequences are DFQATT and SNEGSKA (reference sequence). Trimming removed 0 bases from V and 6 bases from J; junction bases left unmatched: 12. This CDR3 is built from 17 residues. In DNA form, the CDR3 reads TGCAGTGCTAGAGATAGGCCCAGCGGGAGAGGGTCCGGGGAGCTGTTTTTT. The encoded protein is CSARDRPSGRGSGELFF.

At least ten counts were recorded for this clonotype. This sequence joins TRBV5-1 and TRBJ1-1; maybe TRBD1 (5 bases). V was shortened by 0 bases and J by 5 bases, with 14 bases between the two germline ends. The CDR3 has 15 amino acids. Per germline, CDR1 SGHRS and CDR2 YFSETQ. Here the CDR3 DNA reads TGCGCCAGCAGCTTGGACGGGGGGAGGCAGACTGAAGCTTTCTTT. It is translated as CASSLDGGRQTEAFF.

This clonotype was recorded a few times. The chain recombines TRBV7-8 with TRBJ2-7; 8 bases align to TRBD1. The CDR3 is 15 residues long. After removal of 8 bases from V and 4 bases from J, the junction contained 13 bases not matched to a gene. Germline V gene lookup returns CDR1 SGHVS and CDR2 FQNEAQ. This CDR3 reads CASGSSLDRVYEQYF. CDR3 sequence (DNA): TGTGCCAGCGGGTCATCCTTGGACAGGGTATACGAGCAGTACTTC.

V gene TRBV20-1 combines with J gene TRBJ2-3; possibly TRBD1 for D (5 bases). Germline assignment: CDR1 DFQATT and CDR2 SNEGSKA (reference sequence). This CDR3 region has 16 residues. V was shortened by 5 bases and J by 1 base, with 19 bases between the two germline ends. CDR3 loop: CSAPDPQDPGTDTQYF. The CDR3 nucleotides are TGCAGTGCTCCTGATCCACAGGACCCCGGCACAGATACGCAGTATTTT.

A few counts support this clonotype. The DNA for the CDR3 is TGTGCCAGCAGCAGGGGGAACACAGATACGCAGTATTTT. Protein: CASSRGNTDTQYF. The chain is built from TRBV7-6 and TRBJ2-3; D might be TRBD1 (6 bases). The germline V and J ends were trimmed by 5 bases and 2 bases, with 8 bases remaining between them. CDR3 size: 13 residues. Germline CDR1 reads SGHVS; CDR2 reads FNYEAQ.

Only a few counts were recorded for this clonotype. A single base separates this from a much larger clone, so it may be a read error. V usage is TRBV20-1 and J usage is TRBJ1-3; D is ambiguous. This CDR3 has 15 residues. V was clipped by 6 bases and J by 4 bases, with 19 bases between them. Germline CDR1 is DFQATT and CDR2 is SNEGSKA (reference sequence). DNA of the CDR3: TGCAGTGCCAACATTGGCCGCGGCCCAGGAAACACCATATATTTT. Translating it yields CSANIGRGPGNTIYF.

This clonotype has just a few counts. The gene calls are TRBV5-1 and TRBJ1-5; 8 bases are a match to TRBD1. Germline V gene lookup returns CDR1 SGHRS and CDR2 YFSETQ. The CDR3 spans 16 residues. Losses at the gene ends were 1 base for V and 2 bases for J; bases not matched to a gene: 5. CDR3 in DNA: TGCGCCAGCAGCTTGACCCCAGGGGGCGGCAATCAGCCCCAGCATTTT. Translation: CASSLTPGGGNQPQHF.

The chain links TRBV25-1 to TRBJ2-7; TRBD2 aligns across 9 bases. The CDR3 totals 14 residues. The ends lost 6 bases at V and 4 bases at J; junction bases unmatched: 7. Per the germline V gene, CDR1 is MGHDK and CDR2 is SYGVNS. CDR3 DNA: TGTGCCAGCAGCAAACTAGCGGGCTCTTACGAGCAGTACTTC. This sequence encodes CASSKLAGSYEQYF.

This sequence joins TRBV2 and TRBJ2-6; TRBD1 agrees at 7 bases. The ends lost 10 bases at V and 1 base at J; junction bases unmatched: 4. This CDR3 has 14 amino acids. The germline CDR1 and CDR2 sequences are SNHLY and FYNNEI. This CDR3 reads CATADRSGANVLTF. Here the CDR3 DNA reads TGTGCCACCGCGGACAGGTCTGGGGCCAACGTCCTGACTTTC.

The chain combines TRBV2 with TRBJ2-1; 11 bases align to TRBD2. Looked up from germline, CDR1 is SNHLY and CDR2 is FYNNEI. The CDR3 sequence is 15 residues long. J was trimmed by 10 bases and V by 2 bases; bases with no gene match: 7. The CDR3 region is CASSESPLAGGEQFF. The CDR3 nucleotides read TGTGCCAGCAGTGAATCGCCCCTAGCGGGAGGCGAGCAGTTCTTC.

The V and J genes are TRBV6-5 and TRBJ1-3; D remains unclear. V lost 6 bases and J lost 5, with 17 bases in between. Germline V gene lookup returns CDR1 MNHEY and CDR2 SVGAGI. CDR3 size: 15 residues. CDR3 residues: CASSPDGALRNTIYF. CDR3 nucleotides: TGTGCCAGCAGCCCCGACGGAGCACTCCGAAACACCATATATTTT.

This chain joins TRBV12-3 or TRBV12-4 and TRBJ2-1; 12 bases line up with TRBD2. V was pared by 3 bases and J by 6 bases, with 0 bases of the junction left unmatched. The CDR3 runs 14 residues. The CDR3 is CASSLTSGSNEQFF. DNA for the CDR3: TGTGCCAGCAGTTTGACTAGCGGGAGCAATGAGCAGTTCTTC.

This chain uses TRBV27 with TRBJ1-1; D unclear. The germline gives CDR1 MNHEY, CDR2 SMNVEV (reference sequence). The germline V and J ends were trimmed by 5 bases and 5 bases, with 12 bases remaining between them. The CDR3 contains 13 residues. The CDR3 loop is CASSPGPKTEAFF. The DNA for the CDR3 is TGTGCCAGCAGTCCCGGACCTAAGACTGAAGCTTTCTTT.

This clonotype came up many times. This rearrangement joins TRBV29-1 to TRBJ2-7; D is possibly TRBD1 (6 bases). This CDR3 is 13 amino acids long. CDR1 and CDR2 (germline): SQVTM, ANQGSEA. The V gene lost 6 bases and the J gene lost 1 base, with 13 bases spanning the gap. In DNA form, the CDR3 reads TGCAGCGTATCGCCAGGGGTATCCTACGAGCAGTACTTC. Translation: CSVSPGVSYEQYF.

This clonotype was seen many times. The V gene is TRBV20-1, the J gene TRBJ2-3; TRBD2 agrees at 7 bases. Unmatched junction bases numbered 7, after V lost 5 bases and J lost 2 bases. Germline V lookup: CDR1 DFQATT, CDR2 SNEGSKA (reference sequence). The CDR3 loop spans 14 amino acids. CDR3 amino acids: CSAPGRADTDTQYF. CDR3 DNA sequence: TGCAGTGCTCCAGGGAGGGCGGACACAGATACGCAGTATTTT.

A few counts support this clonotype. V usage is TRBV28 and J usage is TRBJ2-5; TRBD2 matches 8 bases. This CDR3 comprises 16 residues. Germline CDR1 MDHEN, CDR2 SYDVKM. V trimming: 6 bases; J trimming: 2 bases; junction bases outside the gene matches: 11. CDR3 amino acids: CASSHPSGRGQETQYF. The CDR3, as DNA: TGTGCCAGCAGCCACCCCAGCGGGAGAGGGCAAGAGACCCAGTACTTC.

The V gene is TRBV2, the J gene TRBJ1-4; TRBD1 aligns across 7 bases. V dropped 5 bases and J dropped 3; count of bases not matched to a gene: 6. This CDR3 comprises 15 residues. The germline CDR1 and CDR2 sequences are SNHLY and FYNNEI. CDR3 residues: CASSPDRSANEKLFF. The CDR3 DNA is TGTGCCAGCAGTCCGGACAGGTCGGCTAATGAAAAACTGTTTTTT. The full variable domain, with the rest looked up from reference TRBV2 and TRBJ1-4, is EPEVTQTPSHQVTQMGQEVILRCVPISNHLYFYWYRQILGQKVEFLVSFYNNEISEKSEIFDDQFSVERPDGSNFTLKIRSTKLEDSAMYFCASSPDRSANEKLFFGSGTQLSVL.

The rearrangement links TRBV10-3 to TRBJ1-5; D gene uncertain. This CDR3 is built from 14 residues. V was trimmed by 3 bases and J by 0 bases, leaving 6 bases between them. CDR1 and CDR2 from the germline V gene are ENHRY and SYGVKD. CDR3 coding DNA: TGTGCCATCAGTGACAGAACTAGCAATCAGCCCCAGCATTTT. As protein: CAISDRTSNQPQHF.

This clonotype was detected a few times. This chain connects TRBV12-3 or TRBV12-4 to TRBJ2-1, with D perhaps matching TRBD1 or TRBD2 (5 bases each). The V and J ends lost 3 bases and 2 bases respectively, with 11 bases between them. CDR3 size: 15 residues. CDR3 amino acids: CASSFGTDPYNEQFF. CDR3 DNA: TGTGCCAGCAGTTTCGGGACGGACCCCTACAATGAGCAGTTCTTC.

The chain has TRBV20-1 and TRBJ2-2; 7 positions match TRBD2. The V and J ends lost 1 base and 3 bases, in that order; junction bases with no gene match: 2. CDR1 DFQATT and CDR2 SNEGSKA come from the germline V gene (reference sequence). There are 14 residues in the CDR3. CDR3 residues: CSARAAGHTGELFF. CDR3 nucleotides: TGCAGTGCTAGAGCAGCGGGGCACACCGGGGAGCTGTTTTTT.

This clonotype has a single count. CDR3 region: CASSLETSGSVSDTQYF. DNA for the CDR3: TGCGCCAGCAGCTTGGAGACTAGCGGGAGTGTATCAGATACGCAGTATTTT. This chain connects TRBV5-1 to TRBJ2-3, with 12 nucleotides matching TRBD2. CDR1 is SGHRS and CDR2 is YFSETQ in the germline V gene. V lost 0 bases, J lost 4 bases, and 6 bases stayed unmatched. This CDR3 spans 17 amino acids.